The source of this TCR beta chain is a study of T cells after yellow fever vaccination. Many counts were recorded for this clonotype. TCRdb re-called the 5' RACE reads with MiXCR, one entry per CDR3 protein. The sample has about 220,000 distinct CDR3 sequences, over 6.5% seen once. V lost 3 bases and J lost 2, with 7 bases in between. There are 12 residues in the CDR3. The germline gives CDR1 DFQATT, CDR2 SNEGSKA (reference sequence). The chain carries TRBV20-1 and TRBJ1-1; D possibly corresponds to TRBD1 (5 bases). This clonotype was obtained from a man aged 30 to 39 who received the YFV17D yellow fever vaccine. The sample was CD4+ T cells sorted from PBMCs, taken on the day of the yellow fever booster vaccination. The CDR3 DNA reads as TGCAGTGCTAGGGGACCTAACACTGAAGCTTTCTTT. It yields the protein CSARGPNTEAFF.